Each of the 22 T cell receptor beta chains below was sequenced from the same sample in a study of T cell changes during pregnancy in multiple sclerosis. Method: immunoSEQ multiplex PCR; TCRdb's copy keeps in-frame clones and lacks some. This sample has 40,000 to 60,000 clones; approximately 89% occur once, and the top ten carry approximately 2.6%. The specimen was CD8+ T cells from peripheral blood mononuclear cells, collected in the second trimester of pregnancy. All receptors come from a female donor with multiple sclerosis, enrolled in a pregnancy study.

This clone appeared a single time. This rearrangement joins TRBV4-1 to TRBJ1-2; D uncertain. V lost 0 bases, J lost 6 bases, and 8 bases lay in between. CDR3 size: 13 residues. Germline V CDR1 and CDR2: MGHRA, YSYEKL. CDR3 DNA: TGCGCCAGCAGCCAAGAAGGAGGGAATGGCTACACCTTC. Translation gives CASSQEGGNGYTF.

CDR3 protein: CASNTGEFQETQYF. CDR3 bases: TGTGCCAGCAACACGGGGGAGTTTCAAGAGACCCAGTACTTC. V gene TRBV11-2 combines with J gene TRBJ2-5; weak D call: TRBD2 (6 bases). The CDR3 length is 14 residues. V lost 7 bases and J 2 bases, leaving 14 bases between the germline ends. The germline CDR1 and CDR2 sequences are SGHAT and FQNNGV.

The V and J genes are TRBV6-1 and TRBJ2-2; 13 bases align to TRBD2. CDR1 and CDR2 (germline): MNHNS, SASEGT. J was trimmed by 7 bases and V by 1 base; bases with no gene match: 3. The CDR3 is 16 residues long. The CDR3 loop reads CASSEGLAGGNGELFF. CDR3 sequence (DNA): TGTGCCAGCAGTGAAGGACTAGCGGGGGGAAACGGGGAGCTGTTTTTT.

V usage is TRBV4-3 and J usage is TRBJ2-7; maybe TRBD1 (5 bases). CDR3 length: 17 residues. Trimming pared 0 bases from V and 0 bases from J, leaving 15 bases between. Per the germline V gene, CDR1 is LGHNA and CDR2 is YSLEER. CDR3 region: CASSQDKAGPDSYEQYF. The CDR3 coding sequence is TGCGCCAGCAGCCAAGATAAAGCAGGGCCCGACTCCTACGAGCAGTACTTC.

The chain carries TRBV21-1 and TRBJ1-6. TRBV21-1 is annotated as a pseudogene. This CDR3 comprises 15 residues. CDR3 protein: CASSKEEDEDSPLHF. In DNA form, the CDR3 reads TGTGCCAGCAGCAAAGAGGAGGACGAGGATTCACCCCTCCACTTT.

The count of this clone is one. CDR3 amino acids: CASSPAGTYEQYF. The CDR3 nucleotides read TGTGCCAGCAGCCCCGCCGGGACCTACGAGCAGTACTTC. This sequence joins TRBV9 and TRBJ2-7; D may be TRBD2 (5 bases). Germline V lookup: CDR1 SGDLS, CDR2 YYNGEE. The CDR3 is 13 residues long. V lost 4 bases to trimming and J lost 2 bases, with 10 bases between them.

The chain carries TRBV5-6 and TRBJ1-4; 7 nucleotides match TRBD1. CDR1 is SGHDT, CDR2 YYEEEE, per germline. V lost 4 bases, J lost 8 bases, and 8 bases stayed unmatched. This CDR3 spans 14 amino acids. CDR3 bases: TGTGCCAGCAGCCTGGGCACAGGGGTCGAAAAACTGTTTTTT. It yields the protein CASSLGTGVEKLFF.

The V and J genes are TRBV25-1 and TRBJ2-5, with 9 bases identical to TRBD2. Trimming took 3 bases from V and 5 from J; bases not matched to a gene: 7. Germline V gives CDR1 MGHDK, CDR2 SYGVNS. The CDR3 runs 15 residues. The CDR3 coding sequence is TGTGCCAGCAGTGATGGCGGGGGGGCCTTGGAGACCCAGTACTTC. Translation gives CASSDGGGALETQYF.

This chain connects TRBV5-6 to TRBJ1-2, with a weak D call TRBD1 (5 bases). CDR1 and CDR2 from the germline V gene are SGHDT and YYEEEE. The length of the CDR3 is 15 residues. Trimming cost V 1 base and J 3 bases, with 13 bases left between them. The CDR3 spells CASSLKGDFDYGYTF. CDR3 in DNA: TGTGCCAGCAGCTTGAAAGGGGACTTTGACTATGGCTACACCTTC.

This chain joins TRBV19 and TRBJ1-1; D is perhaps TRBD1 (5 bases). Trimming shortened V by 7 bases and J by 5 bases, and 14 bases separated the two germline ends. The germline CDR1 and CDR2 sequences are LNHDA and SQIVND (reference sequence). The CDR3 sequence is 13 residues long. CDR3 in amino acids: CASIPPGGTEAFF. The CDR3 nucleotides are TGTGCCAGTATCCCCCCCGGGGGGACTGAAGCTTTCTTT.

This chain links TRBV9 with TRBJ2-2, with TRBD1 matching over 9 bases. J lost 1 base, V lost 3 bases, and 4 bases had no gene match. The CDR3 has 16 residues. Germline CDR1 is SGDLS and CDR2 is YYNGEE. The CDR3 nucleotides read TGTGCCAGCAGCGCACCGGGACAGGGGAACACCGGGGAGCTGTTTTTT. It yields the protein CASSAPGQGNTGELFF. Filled out from reference TRBV9 and TRBJ2-2, the complete variable domain reads DSGVTQTPKHLITATGQRVTLRCSPRSGDLSVYWYQQSLDQGLQFLIQYYNGEERAKGNILERFSAQQFPDLHSELNLSSLELGDSALYFCASSAPGQGNTGELFFGEGSRLTVL.

The V gene is TRBV19, the J gene TRBJ2-7; 8 positions match TRBD1. Germline-derived CDR1 and CDR2 are LNHDA and SQIVND (reference sequence). The CDR3 totals 14 residues. V lost 5 bases, J lost 2 bases, and 5 bases stayed unmatched. This CDR3 reads CASSRTGRAYEQYF. The CDR3 DNA reads TGTGCCAGTAGTCGGACAGGGAGAGCCTACGAGCAGTACTTC.

This rearrangement joins TRBV7-3 to TRBJ2-3, with TRBD2 identical over 7 bases. The ends lost 2 bases at V and 1 base at J; junction bases unmatched: 3. The CDR3 runs 15 residues. Germline CDR1 reads SGHTA; CDR2 reads FQGTGA. The CDR3 loop reads CASSLLAGGTDTQYF. The CDR3 nucleotides are TGTGCCAGCAGCTTATTGGCGGGGGGCACAGATACGCAGTATTTT.

The genes are TRBV9 and TRBJ2-2; D gene ambiguous. Between the trimmed V and J ends, which lost 4 bases and 5 bases, there was a span of 3 bases. Germline lookup yields CDR1 SGDLS and CDR2 YYNGEE. The CDR3 is 11 amino acids. The CDR3: CASSLTGELFF. The CDR3 nucleotides read TGTGCCAGCAGCTTAACCGGGGAGCTGTTTTTT.

The V and J genes are TRBV15 and TRBJ1-1; tentative D call: TRBD1 (6 bases). From germline, CDR1 is LNHNV and CDR2 YYDKDF (reference sequence). CDR3 length: 15 residues. Trimming stripped 0 bases from V and 1 base from J, with 9 bases between. CDR3 region: CATSRERGANTEAFF. The CDR3, as DNA: TGTGCCACCAGCAGAGAACGGGGGGCGAACACTGAAGCTTTCTTT.

CDR3 sequence (DNA): TGTGCCATCAGGGGGCCCGAAACAGGAACCTACGAGCAGTACTTC. Amino acids: CAIRGPETGTYEQYF. This sequence joins TRBV10-3 and TRBJ2-7; maybe TRBD1 (5 bases). Germline CDR1 reads ENHRY; CDR2 reads SYGVKD. Trimming took 6 bases from V and 2 from J, leaving 17 bases between them. The length of the CDR3 is 15 residues.

The rearrangement links TRBV11-2 to TRBJ1-3, with D unresolved. Per germline, CDR1 SGHAT and CDR2 FQNNGV. V was pared by 3 bases and J by 1 base, with 13 bases between. There are 16 residues in the CDR3. The CDR3 region has the DNA TGTGCCAGCAGCTTGAGGAGGAGTGGGTCTGGAAACACCATATATTTT. Translation: CASSLRRSGSGNTIYF.

This chain uses TRBV27 with TRBJ1-1, with D perhaps TRBD1 (5 bases). V was trimmed by 1 base and J by 4 bases, leaving 10 bases between them. The CDR3 has 14 amino acids. Germline V gene lookup returns CDR1 MNHEY and CDR2 SMNVEV (reference sequence). The CDR3 loop is CASSLWGEGTEAFF. Here the CDR3 DNA reads TGTGCCAGCAGTTTATGGGGGGAGGGCACTGAAGCTTTCTTT.

J is TRBJ2-5 and V is TRBV4-2, with 11 bases that match TRBD2. Germline V gives CDR1 LGHNA, CDR2 YNFKEQ. The CDR3 consists of 18 residues. The ends lost 0 bases at V and 4 bases at J; junction bases unmatched: 10. CDR3 protein: CASSQDPSSGGLGETQYF. The CDR3 DNA is TGTGCCAGCAGCCAAGATCCATCTAGCGGGGGGTTGGGAGAGACCCAGTACTTC.

The chain carries TRBV25-1 and TRBJ1-2; D is ambiguous. Trimming stripped 8 bases from V and 0 bases from J, with 13 bases between. The CDR3 covers 14 residues. Germline CDR1 is MGHDK and CDR2 is SYGVNS. This CDR3 is CASGSIGTNYGYTF. In DNA form, the CDR3 reads TGTGCCAGCGGTTCCATCGGTACTAACTATGGCTACACCTTC.

The chain employs TRBV5-6 and TRBJ1-6; possible D gene TRBD1, 5 bases. The CDR3 is 15 residues long. The V and J ends lost 4 bases and 4 bases respectively, with 12 bases between them. The V gene's germline CDR1 is SGHDT and CDR2 YYEEEE. The CDR3 nucleotides read TGTGCCAGCAGCCACGGGACTGTGTATAATTCACCCCTCCACTTT. It encodes CASSHGTVYNSPLHF.

V is TRBV27 and J is TRBJ2-5; D is unresolved. The CDR3 covers 13 residues. CDR1 and CDR2 from the germline V gene are MNHEY and SMNVEV (reference sequence). V gave up 6 bases and J gave up 5 bases, with 13 bases separating them. The CDR3 sequence is CASSRVLMETQYF. The CDR3 nucleotides read TGTGCCAGCAGCCGGGTCCTGATGGAGACCCAGTACTTC.